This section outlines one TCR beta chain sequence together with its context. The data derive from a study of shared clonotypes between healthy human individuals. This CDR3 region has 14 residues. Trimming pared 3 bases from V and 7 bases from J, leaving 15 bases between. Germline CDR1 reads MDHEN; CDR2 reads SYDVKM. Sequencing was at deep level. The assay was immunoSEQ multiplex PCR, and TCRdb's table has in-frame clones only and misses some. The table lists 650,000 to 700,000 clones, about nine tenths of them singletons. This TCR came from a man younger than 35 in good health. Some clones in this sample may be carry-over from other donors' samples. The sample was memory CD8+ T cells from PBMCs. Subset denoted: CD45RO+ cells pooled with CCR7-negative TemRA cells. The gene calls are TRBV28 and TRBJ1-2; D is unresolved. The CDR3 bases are TGTGCCAGCAGTTTTCCGGGAGTAGGCGGTGGCTACACCTTC. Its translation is CASSFPGVGGGYTF.